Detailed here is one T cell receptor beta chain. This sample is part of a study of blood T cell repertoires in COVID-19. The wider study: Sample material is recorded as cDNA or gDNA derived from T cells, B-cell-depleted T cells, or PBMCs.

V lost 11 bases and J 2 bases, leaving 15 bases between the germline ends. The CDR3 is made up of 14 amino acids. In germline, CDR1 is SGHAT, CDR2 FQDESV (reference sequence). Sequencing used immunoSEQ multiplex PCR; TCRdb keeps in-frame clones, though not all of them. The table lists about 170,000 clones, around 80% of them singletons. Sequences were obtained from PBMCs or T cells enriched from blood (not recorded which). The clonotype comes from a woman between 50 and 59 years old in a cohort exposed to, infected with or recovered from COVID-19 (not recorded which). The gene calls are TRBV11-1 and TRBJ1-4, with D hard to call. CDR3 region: CAACGVRTNEKLFF. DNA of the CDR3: TGTGCCGCCTGCGGGGTTAGGACTAATGAAAAACTGTTTTTT.